The 9 T cell receptor beta chains given below trace back to one sample, sequenced in a study of T cells in women clearing cervical HPV infection. Only in-frame clones appear in the TCRdb table, and some are missing; sequencing was by immunoSEQ multiplex PCR. The sample holds tens of thousands of clones. Sequencing used blood buffy coat. The receptor source for this set is a woman aged 18 to 75 with a cervical HPV16 infection that either progressed to CIN3+ or cleared (not recorded which).

A word on this clone: The read stops 3 residues short of the end of the CDR3; the missing end is completed from the germline J gene. This sample includes further DNA sequences coding for the same CDR3. The chain combines TRBV7-2 with TRBJ1-1; D is perhaps TRBD1 (5 bases). CDR1 SGHTA and CDR2 FQGNSA come from the germline V gene. This CDR3 region has 13 residues. The CDR3 sequence: CASSLLRGYEAFF. The CDR3 bases that were read are TGTGCCAGCAGCTTACTAAGGGGTTACGAA.

As concerns this clone: The CDR3 goes on 3 residues after the read ends, and that part is filled in from the germline J gene. The chain uses TRBV7-2 and TRBJ1-1, with TRBD1 as a possible D gene (6 bases). The CDR3 consists of 15 residues. Trimming shortened V by 3 bases and J by 5 bases, and 16 bases separated the two germline ends. Germline V lookup: CDR1 SGHTA, CDR2 FQGNSA. CDR3 DNA (partial): TGTGCCAGCAGCTTTTCAGGGACATATATGACTGAA. Translated: CASSFSGTYMTE. The CDR3, in full, reads CASSFSGTYMTEAFF.

The CDR3: CASSLNKGYDYTF. The sequenced CDR3 bases are TGTGCCAGCAGCTTAAATAAGGGTTACGAC. This chain connects TRBV7-2 to TRBJ1-2; D is uncertain. The read falls 3 residues short of the CDR3 end, and the missing part is taken from the germline J gene. Germline-derived CDR1 and CDR2 are SGHTA and FQGNSA. This CDR3 contains 13 residues. Looking up the rest from reference TRBV7-2 and TRBJ1-2 gives the full variable domain: GAGVSQSPSNKVTEKGKDVELRCDPISGHTALYWYRQSLGQGLEFLIYFQGNSAPDKSGLPSDRFSAERTGGSVSTLTIQRTQQEDSAVYLCASSLNKGYDYTFGSGTRLTVV.

To note about this clone: The CDR3 end lies 3 residues beyond the end of the read and is filled in from the germline J gene. J is TRBJ1-2 and V is TRBV7-2, with D uncertain. Per the germline V gene, CDR1 is SGHTA and CDR2 is FQGNSA. The length of the CDR3 is 15 residues. The sequenced part of the CDR3 DNA is TGTGCCAGCAGCCCCGGACTAGCGGGAGGCGATAAC. It specifies CASSPGLAGGDN. The whole CDR3 is CASSPGLAGGDNYTF.

As to this clone: With the read ending 3 residues before the CDR3 end, the germline J gene is used to fill in that end. The rearrangement joins TRBV18 to TRBJ1-6; D is perhaps TRBD1 (5 bases). Germline V gene lookup returns CDR1 KGHSH and CDR2 LQKENI. V lost 4 bases and J 7 bases, leaving 8 bases between the germline ends. The CDR3 totals 13 residues. Incomplete CDR3 DNA: TGTGCCAGCTCACAACAGGCCAATTCACCC. It is translated as CASSQQANSP. The CDR3, in full, reads CASSQQANSPLHF.

Partial CDR3 DNA: TGTGCCAGCAGCTTAGCCACCAGGGGTTTGTCCGGAAACACC. Protein sequence: CASSLATRGLSGNT. The whole CDR3 sequence is CASSLATRGLSGNTIYF. The chain carries TRBV7-2 and TRBJ1-3, with a tentative D call TRBD1 (6 bases). The observed sequence ends 3 residues before the CDR3 terminus, with the missing tail filled in from the germline J gene. Trimming removed 0 bases from V and 4 bases from J, with 16 bases in between. CDR1 SGHTA and CDR2 FQGNSA come from the germline V gene. The CDR3 consists of 17 residues.

Regarding this clone: The sequenced fragment ends 3 residues before the CDR3 boundary, so the rest is inferred from the germline J gene. The genes are TRBV19 and TRBJ2-2, with a tentative D call TRBD2 (5 bases). The CDR3 has 15 amino acids. The V gene's germline CDR1 is LNHDA and CDR2 SQIVND (reference sequence). Partial CDR3 DNA: TGTGCCAGTAGTCACGTTCGGGGAAAGGGAGAAAAG. Its protein is CASSHVRGKGEK. The full CDR3 reads CASSHVRGKGEKLFF.

About this clone: The observed sequence ends 3 residues before the CDR3 terminus, with the missing tail filled in from the germline J gene. This chain links TRBV20-1 with TRBJ1-1; the D gene is possibly TRBD1 (6 bases). Germline CDR1 reads DFQATT; CDR2 reads SNEGSKA (reference sequence). Trimming left V 0 bases short and J 4 bases short, with 12 bases between. This CDR3 contains 14 residues. CDR3 bases read: TGCAGTGCTAGAGATTATTCAGGGGTCACTGAA. Encoded protein: CSARDYSGVTE. The CDR3, in full, reads CSARDYSGVTEAFF.

Concerning this clone itself: The read halts 3 residues ahead of the CDR3 end, with the missing end drawn from the germline J gene. The chain is built from TRBV18 and TRBJ2-1; the D gene is possibly TRBD2 (5 bases). In germline, CDR1 is KGHSH, CDR2 LQKENI. V lost 8 bases, J lost 7 bases, and 18 bases lay in between. The CDR3 is 14 amino acids. This CDR3 is CASAPDSGLNEQFF. The CDR3 bases that were read are TGTGCCAGCGCCCCGGACTCTGGGTTGAATGAG. The full variable domain, completed using reference TRBV18 and TRBJ2-1, is NAGVMQNPRHLVRRRGQEARLRCSPMKGHSHVYWYRQLPEEGLKFMVYLQKENIIDESGMPKERFSAEFPKEGPSILRIQQVVRGDSAAYFCASAPDSGLNEQFFGPGTRLTVL.